A single sample is the source of the 10 T cell receptor beta chains below, sequenced in a study of response to subunit inactivated influenza vaccine. TCRdb reprocessed the RT-PCR reads with MiXCR, giving one entry per CDR3 protein. This sample carries 750,000 to 850,000 distinct CDR3 sequences, approximately 17% of them seen once, and the ten largest clones take 11%. Sequencing used PBMCs from blood, obtained roughly 5 days after vaccination. The receptor set was obtained from a man between 50 and 59 years old who received an inactivated influenza vaccine.

The V and J genes are TRBV5-6 and TRBJ1-2; 11 bases map to TRBD1. The CDR3 totals 15 residues. Losses at the gene ends were 6 bases for V and 8 bases for J; bases not matched to a gene: 12. The germline gives CDR1 SGHDT, CDR2 YYEEEE. CDR3 bases: TGTGCCAGCATCCTGGAGGGGACAGGGGGAGTAGGCTACACCTTC. The encoded protein is CASILEGTGGVGYTF.

V gene TRBV6-1 combines with J gene TRBJ2-5; possible D gene TRBD2, 7 bases. The CDR3 is 14 residues long. The germline V and J ends were trimmed by 6 bases and 1 base, with 12 bases remaining between them. Per germline, CDR1 MNHNS and CDR2 SASEGT. The CDR3 protein is CASRARGAQETQYF. In nucleotides, the CDR3 is TGTGCCAGCAGAGCTCGGGGGGCCCAAGAGACCCAGTACTTC.

The CDR3 loop reads CASSVHSATGELFF. CDR3 in DNA: TGTGCCAGCAGCGTACACTCTGCGACCGGGGAGCTGTTTTTT. This sequence joins TRBV7-2 and TRBJ2-2; D not resolved. The CDR3 is made up of 14 amino acids. Trimming removed 5 bases from V and 5 bases from J, with 12 bases in between. The V gene's germline CDR1 is SGHTA and CDR2 FQGNSA.

This clonotype was counted only a few times. The chain joins TRBV29-1 to TRBJ2-3; no definite D call. This CDR3 contains 11 residues. From germline, CDR1 is SQVTM and CDR2 ANQGSEA. Trimming stripped 6 bases from V and 4 bases from J, with 8 bases between. The CDR3 sequence is CSVRNPDTQYF. DNA for the CDR3: TGCAGCGTGCGGAACCCAGATACGCAGTATTTT.

The chain is built from TRBV7-8 and TRBJ2-7; D remains ambiguous. Trimming cost V 1 base and J 1 base, with 11 bases left between them. The CDR3 length is 15 residues. In germline, CDR1 is SGHVS, CDR2 FQNEAQ. The CDR3 protein is CASSLEGLTSYEQYF. CDR3 in DNA: TGTGCCAGCAGCTTAGAGGGCCTAACATCCTACGAGCAGTACTTC. The entire variable domain, with the rest obtained from reference TRBV7-8 and TRBJ2-7, is as follows: GAGVSQSPRYKVAKRGQDVALRCDPISGHVSLFWYQQALGQGPEFLTYFQNEAQLDKSGLPSDRFFAERPEGSVSTLKIQRTQQEDSAVYLCASSLEGLTSYEQYFGPGTRLTVT.

The gene calls are TRBV7-9 and TRBJ2-1; D unresolved. The CDR3 consists of 13 residues. Trimming took 2 bases from V and 8 from J, leaving 10 bases between them. Looked up from germline, CDR1 is SEHNR and CDR2 is FQNEAQ (reference sequence). This CDR3 reads CASSLNYGDEQFF. The CDR3 region has the DNA TGTGCCAGCAGCTTAAACTATGGGGATGAGCAGTTCTTC.

This clonotype was recorded a few times. V is TRBV5-1 and J is TRBJ2-1; 10 bases are a match to TRBD1. The CDR3 is made up of 17 amino acids. The germline CDR1 and CDR2 sequences are SGHRS and YFSETQ. V gave up 7 bases and J gave up 5 bases; unmatched junction bases: 15. CDR3 amino acids: CASVVGTGAIFNNEQFF. CDR3 in DNA: TGCGCCAGCGTTGTCGGGACAGGGGCAATTTTTAACAATGAGCAGTTCTTC.

This clonotype was detected only a few times. The V call is TRBV30, the J call TRBJ1-1; D not certain. The germline V and J ends were trimmed by 1 base and 5 bases, with 2 bases remaining between them. The CDR3 runs 10 residues. Germline V gene sequence: CDR1 GTSNPN, CDR2 SVGIG (reference sequence). CDR3 region: CAWSGTEAFF. Written as DNA, the CDR3 is TGTGCCTGGAGTGGTACTGAAGCTTTCTTT.

V and J are TRBV4-2 and TRBJ1-2; 8 nucleotides agree with TRBD1. Germline V gene lookup returns CDR1 LGHNA and CDR2 YNFKEQ. The CDR3 has 13 amino acids. The V gene end was trimmed by 4 bases and the J gene end by 6 bases; junction bases not matched to a gene: 4. The CDR3 DNA is TGTGCCAGCAGCCCGCAGGGGGCAGATGGCTACACCTTC. Encoded protein: CASSPQGADGYTF.

With regard to this clonotype: No conserved phenylalanine or tryptophan is present at the end of the CDR3, so a read error is the likely explanation. This sequence joins TRBV4-2 and TRBJ2-5; D possibly corresponds to TRBD2 (6 bases). Between the trimmed V and J ends, which lost 0 bases and 1 base, there was a span of 12 bases. This CDR3 has 16 amino acids. Germline V CDR1 and CDR2: LGHNA, YNFKEQ. The CDR3 loop reads CASSQDPGDFQETQYL. The CDR3 DNA sequence: TGTGCCAGCAGCCAAGATCCGGGGGACTTCCAAGAGACCCAGTACCTC.